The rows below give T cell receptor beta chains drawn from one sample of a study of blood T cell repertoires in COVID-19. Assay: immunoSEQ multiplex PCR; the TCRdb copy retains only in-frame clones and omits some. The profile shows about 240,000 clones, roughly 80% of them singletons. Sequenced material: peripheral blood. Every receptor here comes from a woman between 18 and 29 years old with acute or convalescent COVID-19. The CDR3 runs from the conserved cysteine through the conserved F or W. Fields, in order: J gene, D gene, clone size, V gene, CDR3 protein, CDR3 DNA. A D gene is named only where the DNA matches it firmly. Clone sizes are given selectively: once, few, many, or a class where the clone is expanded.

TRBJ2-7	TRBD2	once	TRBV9	CASSPRGGLAGVSHEQYF	TGTGCCAGCAGCCCCCGAGGCGGACTAGCGGGAGTGAGTCACGAGCAGTACTTC
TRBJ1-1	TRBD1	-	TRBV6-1	CASREAGTGNTEAFF	TGTGCCAGCAGGGAAGCCGGGACAGGGAACACTGAAGCTTTCTTT
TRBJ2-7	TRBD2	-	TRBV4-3	CASSQSSLAGFEQYF	TGCGCCAGCAGCCAATCTTCCCTAGCGGGATTCGAGCAGTACTTC
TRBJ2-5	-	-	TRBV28	CASFKAFETQYF	TGTGCCAGCTTTAAAGCGTTTGAGACCCAGTACTTC
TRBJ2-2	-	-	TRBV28	CASSPAGWGLQGAGELFF	TGTGCCAGCAGTCCCGCGGGGTGGGGTCTCCAGGGAGCCGGGGAGCTGTTTTTT
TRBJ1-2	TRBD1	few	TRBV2	CASRSFRQGAGYGYTF	TGTGCCAGCAGGAGTTTTCGACAGGGGGCGGGGTATGGCTACACCTTC
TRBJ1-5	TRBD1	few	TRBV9	CASSLGWDSNQPQHF	TGTGCCAGCAGCCTAGGATGGGACAGTAATCAGCCCCAGCATTTT
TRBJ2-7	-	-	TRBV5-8	CASSPSGQGYEQYF	TGTGCCAGCAGCCCCTCAGGGCAGGGCTACGAGCAGTACTTC
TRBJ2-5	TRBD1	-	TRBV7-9	CASSSYHRGEETQYF	TGTGCCAGCAGCTCGTACCACAGGGGAGAAGAGACCCAGTACTTC
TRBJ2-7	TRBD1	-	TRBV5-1	CASTIGDRASEQYF	TGCGCCAGCACGATCGGCGACAGGGCCAGCGAGCAGTACTTC
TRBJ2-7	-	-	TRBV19	CASSSGEGSSYEQYF	TGTGCCAGTAGTTCAGGGGAGGGGAGCTCCTACGAGCAGTACTTC
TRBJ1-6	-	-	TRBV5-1	CASSIGQSFNNSPLHF	TGCGCCAGCAGCATCGGACAGAGCTTTAATAATTCACCCCTCCACTTT
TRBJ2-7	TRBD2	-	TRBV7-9	CASSLSVGLAVEQYF	TGTGCCAGCAGCTTAAGCGTTGGACTAGCGGTAGAGCAGTACTTC
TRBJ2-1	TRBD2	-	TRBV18	CASSHGTSGRGSYNEQFF	TGTGCCAGCTCCCACGGGACTAGCGGGAGGGGTTCCTACAATGAGCAGTTCTTC
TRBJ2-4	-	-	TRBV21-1	CASSFAGTSGSRAKNIQYF	TGTGCCAGCAGCTTCGCCGGGACTAGCGGGAGTCGGGCCAAAAACATTCAGTACTTC
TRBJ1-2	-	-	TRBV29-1	CSVQRQTANYGYTF	TGCAGCGTCCAACGACAGACTGCTAACTATGGCTACACCTTC
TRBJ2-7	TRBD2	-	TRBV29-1	CSVLPVAGVSYEQYF	TGCAGCGTTCTACCGGTAGCGGGAGTCTCCTACGAGCAGTACTTC
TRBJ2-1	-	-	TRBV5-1	CASSRGTYNEQFF	TGCGCCAGCAGCCGCGGGACCTACAATGAGCAGTTCTTC
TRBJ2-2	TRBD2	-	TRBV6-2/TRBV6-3	CASSYGSSGSRELFF	TGTGCCAGCAGTTACGGATCTAGCGGGAGCAGGGAGCTGTTTTTT
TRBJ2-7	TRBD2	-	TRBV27	CASMIAGTGRAFYEQYF	TGTGCCAGCATGATAGCGGGGACCGGGAGGGCCTTCTACGAGCAGTACTTC
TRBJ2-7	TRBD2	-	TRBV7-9	CASSLAMVSGSNVYEQYF	TGTGCCAGCAGCTTAGCGATGGTTAGCGGGAGTAATGTTTACGAGCAGTACTTC
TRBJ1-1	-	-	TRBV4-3	CASSQEAIPGLKAFF	TGCGCCAGCAGCCAAGAAGCAATCCCAGGGCTGAAAGCTTTCTTT
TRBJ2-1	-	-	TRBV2	CASSDSDRYNEQFF	TGTGCCAGCAGTGATAGCGACAGGTACAATGAGCAGTTCTTC
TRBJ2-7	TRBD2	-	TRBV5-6	CASSVGNGLAGDEQYF	TGTGCCAGCAGCGTAGGAAACGGACTAGCGGGAGACGAGCAGTACTTC
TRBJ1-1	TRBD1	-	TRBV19	CASAIRGRFTEAFF	TGTGCCAGTGCCATCAGGGGGAGATTCACTGAAGCTTTCTTT
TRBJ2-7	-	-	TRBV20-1	CSARVDYEQYF	TGCAGTGCTAGAGTAGACTACGAGCAGTACTTC
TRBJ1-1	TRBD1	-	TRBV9	CASSNPDRDSIDTEAFF	TGTGCCAGCAGCAACCCAGACCGGGACAGCATTGACACTGAAGCTTTCTTT